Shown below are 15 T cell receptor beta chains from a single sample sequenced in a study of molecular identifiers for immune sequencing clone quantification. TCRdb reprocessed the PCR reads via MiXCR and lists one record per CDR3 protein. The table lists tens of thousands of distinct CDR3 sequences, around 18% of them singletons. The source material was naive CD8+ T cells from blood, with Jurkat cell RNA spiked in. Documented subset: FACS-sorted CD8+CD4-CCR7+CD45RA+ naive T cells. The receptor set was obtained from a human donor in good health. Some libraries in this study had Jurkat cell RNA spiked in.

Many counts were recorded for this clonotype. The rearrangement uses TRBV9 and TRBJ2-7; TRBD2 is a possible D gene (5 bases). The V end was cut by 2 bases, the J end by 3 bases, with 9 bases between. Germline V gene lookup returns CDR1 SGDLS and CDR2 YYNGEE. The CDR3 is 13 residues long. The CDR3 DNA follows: TGTGCCAGCAGCGTGTCGAGCGGCTACGAGCAGTACTTC. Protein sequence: CASSVSSGYEQYF. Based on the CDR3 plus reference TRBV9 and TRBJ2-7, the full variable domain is DSGVTQTPKHLITATGQRVTLRCSPRSGDLSVYWYQQSLDQGLQFLIQYYNGEERAKGNILERFSAQQFPDLHSELNLSSLELGDSALYFCASSVSSGYEQYFGPGTRLTVT.

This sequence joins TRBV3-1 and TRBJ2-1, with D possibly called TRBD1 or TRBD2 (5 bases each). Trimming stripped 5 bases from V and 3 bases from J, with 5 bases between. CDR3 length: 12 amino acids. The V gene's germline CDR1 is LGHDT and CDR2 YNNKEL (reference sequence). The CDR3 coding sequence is TGTGCCAGCAGCGGGGGCTACAATGAGCAGTTCTTC. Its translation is CASSGGYNEQFF.

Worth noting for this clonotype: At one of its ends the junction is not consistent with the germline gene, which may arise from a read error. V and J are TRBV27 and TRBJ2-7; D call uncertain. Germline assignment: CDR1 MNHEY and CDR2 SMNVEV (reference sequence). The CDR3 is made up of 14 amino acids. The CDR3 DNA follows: TGTGCCAGCAGTTCCCACCCGATTACCTACGAGCAGTGCTTC. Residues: CASSSHPITYEQCF.

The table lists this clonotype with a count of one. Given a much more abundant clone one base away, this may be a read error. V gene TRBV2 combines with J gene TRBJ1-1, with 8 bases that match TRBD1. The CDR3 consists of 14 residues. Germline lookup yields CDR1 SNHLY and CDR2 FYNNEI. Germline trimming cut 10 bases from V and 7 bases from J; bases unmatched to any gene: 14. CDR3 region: CANSPDREYYEAFF. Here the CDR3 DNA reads TGTGCCAACAGCCCGGACAGGGAATATTATGAAGCTTTCTTT.

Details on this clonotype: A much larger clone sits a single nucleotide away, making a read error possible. CDR3 sequence: CASSLEAPAGSCGYTF. The CDR3, as DNA: TGTGCCAGCAGCTTAGAGGCCCCAGCGGGCAGCTGTGGCTACACCTTC. J is TRBJ1-2 and V is TRBV11-3; D call uncertain. Trimming pared 0 bases from V and 7 bases from J, leaving 18 bases between. Germline CDR1 reads SGHNT; CDR2 reads YENEEA. The CDR3 extends over 16 amino acids.

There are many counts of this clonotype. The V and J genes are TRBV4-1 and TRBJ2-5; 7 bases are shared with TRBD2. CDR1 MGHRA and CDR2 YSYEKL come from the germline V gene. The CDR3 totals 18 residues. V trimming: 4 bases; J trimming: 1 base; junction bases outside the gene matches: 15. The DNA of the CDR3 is TGCGCCAGCAGCCCCAGCCCTGGCGGGAGAGTGTCCCAAGAGACCCAGTACTTC. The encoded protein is CASSPSPGGRVSQETQYF.

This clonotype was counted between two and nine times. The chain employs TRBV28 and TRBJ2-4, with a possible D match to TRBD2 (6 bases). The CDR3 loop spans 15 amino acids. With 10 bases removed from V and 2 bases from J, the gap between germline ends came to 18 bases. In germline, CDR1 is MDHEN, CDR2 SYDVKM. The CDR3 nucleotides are TGTGCCACCGGGGGAACCCTCCACTCCAAAAACATTCAGTACTTC. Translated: CATGGTLHSKNIQYF.

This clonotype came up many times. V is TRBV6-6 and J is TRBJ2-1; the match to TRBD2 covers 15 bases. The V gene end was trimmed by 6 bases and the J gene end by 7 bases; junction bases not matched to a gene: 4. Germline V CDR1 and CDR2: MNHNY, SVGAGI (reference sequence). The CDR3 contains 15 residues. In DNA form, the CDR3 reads TGTGCCAGCAGCGGACTAGCGGGAGGGCCAAATGAGCAGTTCTTC. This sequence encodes CASSGLAGGPNEQFF.

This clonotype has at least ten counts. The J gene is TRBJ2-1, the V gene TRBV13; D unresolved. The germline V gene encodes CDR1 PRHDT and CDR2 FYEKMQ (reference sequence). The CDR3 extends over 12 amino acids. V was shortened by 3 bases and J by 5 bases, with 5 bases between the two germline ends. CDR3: CASSFDDNEQFF. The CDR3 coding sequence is TGTGCCAGCAGCTTTGACGACAATGAGCAGTTCTTC.

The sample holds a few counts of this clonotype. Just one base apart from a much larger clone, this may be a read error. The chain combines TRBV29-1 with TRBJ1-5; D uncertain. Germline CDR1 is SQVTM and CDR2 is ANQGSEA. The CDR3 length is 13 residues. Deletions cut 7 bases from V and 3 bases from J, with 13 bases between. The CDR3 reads CSAGPGDNQPQHF. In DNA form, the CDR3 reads TGCAGCGCTGGCCCCGGGGACAATCAGCCCCAGCATTTT. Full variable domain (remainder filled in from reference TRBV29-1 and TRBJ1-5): SAVISQKPSRDICQRGTSLTIQCQVDSQVTMMFWYRQQPGQSLTLIATANQGSEATYESGFVIDKFPISRPNLTFSTLTVSNMSPEDSSIYLCSAGPGDNQPQHFGDGTRLSIL.

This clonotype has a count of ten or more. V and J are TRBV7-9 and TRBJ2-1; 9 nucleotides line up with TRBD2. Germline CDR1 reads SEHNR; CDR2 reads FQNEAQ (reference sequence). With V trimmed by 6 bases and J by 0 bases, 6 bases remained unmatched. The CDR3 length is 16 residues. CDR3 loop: CASSTFSGSSYNEQFF. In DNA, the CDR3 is TGTGCCAGCAGTACCTTTAGCGGGAGCTCCTACAATGAGCAGTTCTTC.

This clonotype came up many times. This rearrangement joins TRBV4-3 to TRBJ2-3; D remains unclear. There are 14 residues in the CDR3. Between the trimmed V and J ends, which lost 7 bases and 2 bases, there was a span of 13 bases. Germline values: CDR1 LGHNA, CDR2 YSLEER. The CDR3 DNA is TGCGCCAGCAAGGCCTCGTTATACACAGATACGCAGTATTTT. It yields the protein CASKASLYTDTQYF.

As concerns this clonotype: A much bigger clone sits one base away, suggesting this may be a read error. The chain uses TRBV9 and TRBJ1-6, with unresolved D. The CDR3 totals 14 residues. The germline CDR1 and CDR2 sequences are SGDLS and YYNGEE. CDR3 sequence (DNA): TGTGCCAGCAGCGACGGACCGATAAATTCACCCCTCTACTTT. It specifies CASSDGPINSPLYF.

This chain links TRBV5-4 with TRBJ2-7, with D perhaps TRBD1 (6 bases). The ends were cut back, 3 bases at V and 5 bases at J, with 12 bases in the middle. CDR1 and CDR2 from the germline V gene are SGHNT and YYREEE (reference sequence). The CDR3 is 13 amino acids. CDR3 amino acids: CASSSVGDNEQYF. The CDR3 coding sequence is TGTGCCAGCAGCTCGGTCGGGGACAACGAGCAGTACTTC.

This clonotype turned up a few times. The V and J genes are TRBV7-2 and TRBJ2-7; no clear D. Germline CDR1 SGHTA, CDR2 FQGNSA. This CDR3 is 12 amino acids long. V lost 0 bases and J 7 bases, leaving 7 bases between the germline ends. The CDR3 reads CASSLAPWEQYF. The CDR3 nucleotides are TGTGCCAGCAGCTTAGCCCCTTGGGAGCAGTACTTC.